This T cell receptor (beta chain) was retrieved from a study of blood T cell repertoires in COVID-19. In germline, CDR1 is LNHDA, CDR2 SQIVND (reference sequence). The V gene end was trimmed by 5 bases and the J gene end by 5 bases; junction bases not matched to a gene: 17. The CDR3 contains 17 residues. The method was immunoSEQ multiplex PCR; TCRdb's version includes in-frame clones alone and lacks a portion of them. The table has 150,000 to 200,000 clones, around 80% seen once. In Cohort 3, a recovered donor had either two negative PCRs, clearance, or symptom resolution. This TCR was recovered from a woman aged 55-69 years who had recovered from COVID-19. The chain has TRBV19 and TRBJ1-2; TRBD1 agrees at 7 bases. The sample comprised PBMCs or T cells enriched from blood (not recorded which). CDR3 nucleotides: TGTGCCAGTAGTCCCGCCCCAGGGGGGCGATTGGGGTATGGCTACACCTTC. Its protein is CASSPAPGGRLGYGYTF.